Listed below are T cell receptor beta chains from one sample, sequenced in a study of CD8+CD57+ T cells in acquired aplastic anemia. MiXCR, applied by TCRdb to the reads, yields one record per CDR3 protein. In the table there are some 70,000 distinct CDR3 sequences, almost 55% of which are singletons. Source material: sorted CD4+, CD8+, or CD8+CD57+ T cells (not recorded which) from PBMCs. These receptors originate from a human donor in good health, serving as a control. Both conserved end residues are part of each CDR3. A D gene is named only where the DNA matches it firmly. The size field is filled for only some rows; it gives once, few, many or a size class.

>once|TRBD1|15|TRBV2|TRBJ2-5
CASREGQGARETQYF
TGTGCCAGCAGAGAGGGACAGGGGGCGCGAGAGACCCAGTACTTC
>NA|NA|11|TRBV25-1|TRBJ1-3
CASGTGNTIYF
TGTGCCAGCGGGACTGGAAACACCATATATTTT
>NA|TRBD1|16|TRBV24-1|TRBJ2-7
CATSQTGTGTSYEQYF
TGTGCCACCAGTCAAACCGGGACAGGGACCTCCTACGAGCAGTACTTC
>many|NA|17|TRBV7-9|TRBJ2-7
CASSLAHNEGQRGQQYF
TGTGCCAGCAGCTTAGCTCATAATGAGGGACAGCGGGGACAGCAGTACTTC
>many|TRBD2|14|TRBV5-1|TRBJ2-5
CASRAAGGKETQYF
TGCGCCAGCCGAGCAGCGGGGGGGAAAGAGACCCAGTACTTC
>once|NA|12|TRBV29-1|TRBJ1-2
CSVLSGGGDYTF
TGCAGCGTGCTGTCGGGGGGGGGGGACTACACCTTC
>many|NA|11|TRBV12-3/TRBV12-4|TRBJ2-1
CASSRYNEQFF
TGTGCCAGCAGTCGATACAATGAGCAGTTCTTC
>few|NA|13|TRBV25-1|TRBJ2-2
CASSDLGTGELFF
TGTGCCAGCAGTGACCTCGGGACCGGGGAGCTGTTTTTT
>many|NA|15|TRBV7-9|TRBJ1-6
CASSSEVPGNSPLHF
TGTGCCAGCAGCTCGGAGGTACCTGGGAATTCACCCCTCCACTTT
>NA|NA|13|TRBV7-9|TRBJ2-7
CASQRITGMEQYF
TGTGCCAGCCAGAGGATAACGGGAATGGAGCAGTACTTC
>few|NA|10|TRBV25-1|TRBJ1-2
CASSESGYTF
TGTGCCAGCAGTGAATCTGGCTACACCTTC
>NA|TRBD1|13|TRBV20-1|TRBJ1-2
CSAKGAGGYGYTF
TGCAGTGCTAAGGGGGCAGGGGGCTATGGCTACACCTTC
>NA|NA|15|TRBV30|TRBJ1-2
CAWRANGHDGDGYTF
TGTGCCTGGAGGGCAAATGGACACGATGGGGATGGCTACACCTTC
>once|TRBD2|15|TRBV7-9|TRBJ2-7
CASSLPGEGGYEQYF
TGTGCCAGCAGCTTACCCGGGGAGGGTGGCTACGAGCAGTACTTC
>NA|NA|16|TRBV25-1|TRBJ1-1
CASSVSGLRRHTEAFF
TGTGCCAGCAGTGTTTCAGGGTTAAGGCGACACACTGAAGCTTTCTTT
>once|NA|14|TRBV19|TRBJ1-2
CASSIRQANYGYTF
TGTGCCAGTAGTATTAGACAGGCGAACTATGGCTACACCTTC
>NA|TRBD2|14|TRBV10-2|TRBJ2-3
CASSFSGGSDTQYF
TGCGCCAGCAGTTTTAGCGGGGGATCTGATACGCAGTATTTT
>many|TRBD1|15|TRBV24-1|TRBJ2-2
CATRGDRENTGELFF
TGTGCCACCAGGGGGGACAGGGAGAACACCGGGGAGCTGTTTTTT
>NA|TRBD1|13|TRBV9|TRBJ2-4
CASSSGQGNIQYF
TGTGCCAGCAGCAGCGGACAGGGCAACATTCAGTACTTC
>NA|NA|16|TRBV10-3|TRBJ1-1
CATKKAGRASNTEAFF
TGTGCCACCAAGAAGGCAGGGCGAGCGTCGAACACTGAAGCTTTCTTT
>NA|TRBD2|13|TRBV7-3|TRBJ2-1
CASSRRGGNEQFF
TGTGCCAGCAGCAGGCGGGGGGGCAATGAGCAGTTCTTC
>NA|NA|11|TRBV20-1|TRBJ1-2
CSASRARGYTF
TGCAGTGCTAGTAGGGCGCGGGGCTACACCTTC
>NA|TRBD1|15|TRBV24-1|TRBJ2-3
CATGDRGKNTDTQYF
TGTGCCACCGGCGACAGGGGTAAAAACACAGATACGCAGTATTTT
>once|TRBD2|15|TRBV11-1|TRBJ2-1
CASSVEPSGYNEQFF
TGTGCCAGCAGCGTTGAACCTAGCGGCTACAATGAGCAGTTCTTC
>many|NA|15|TRBV7-9|TRBJ2-3
CASSLGLASTDTQYF
TGTGCCAGCAGCTTAGGGTTAGCCTCCACAGATACGCAGTATTTT
>many|TRBD1|15|TRBV27|TRBJ2-7
CASSYTSGQPYEQYF
TGTGCCAGCTCGTACACCTCGGGACAGCCCTACGAGCAGTACTTC
>many|NA|12|TRBV27|TRBJ1-1
CASGHRGTEAFF
TGTGCCAGCGGGCATCGCGGCACTGAAGCTTTCTTT
>NA|TRBD2|17|TRBV25-1|TRBJ2-3
CASSEGLAGGRRDTQYF
TGTGCCAGCAGTGAGGGACTAGCGGGGGGCCGGAGAGATACGCAGTATTTT
>many|TRBD2|15|TRBV7-3|TRBJ2-3
CASSLAGGLRDTQYF
TGTGCCAGCAGCTTAGCGGGGGGACTCCGGGATACGCAGTATTTT
>NA|TRBD1|15|TRBV7-9|TRBJ1-3
CASSLGGTGGNTIYF
TGTGCCAGCAGCTTAGGGGGGACAGGGGGAAACACCATATATTTT
>NA|NA|12|TRBV29-1|TRBJ1-2
CSALTGLGGYTF
TGCAGCGCCCTAACAGGGTTGGGTGGCTACACCTTC
>NA|NA|14|TRBV7-7|TRBJ2-7
CASTDSGSPHEQYF
TGTGCCAGTACCGATAGTGGGAGTCCCCACGAGCAGTACTTC
>many|NA|15|TRBV4-1|TRBJ2-5
CASSQVWGPKETQYF
TGCGCCAGCAGCCAAGTGTGGGGGCCTAAAGAGACCCAGTACTTC
>NA|TRBD1|13|TRBV7-3|TRBJ1-2
CATSTGQTYGYTF
TGTGCCACCAGCACGGGACAGACCTATGGCTACACCTTC
>NA|NA|13|TRBV24-1|TRBJ1-2
CATSDSSRNGYTF
TGTGCCACCAGTGATTCCTCTAGGAATGGCTACACCTTC
>many|NA|14|TRBV19|TRBJ2-5
CASSLTLGSETQYF
TGTGCCAGTAGCCTGACCTTGGGATCGGAGACCCAGTACTTC
>many|NA|13|TRBV27|TRBJ1-2
CASSLTSREGYTF
TGTGCCAGCAGTTTAACGTCCCGGGAAGGCTACACCTTC
>NA|NA|13|TRBV10-3|TRBJ1-1
CAINVDKNTEAFF
TGTGCCATCAATGTGGACAAGAACACTGAAGCTTTCTTT
>few|NA|15|TRBV15|TRBJ2-7
CATSRDIGQTYEQYF
TGTGCCACCAGCAGAGATATAGGACAGACCTACGAGCAGTACTTC
>many|NA|15|TRBV6-1|TRBJ2-3
CASSELLGGTDTQYF
TGTGCCAGCAGTGAACTCCTAGGGGGCACAGATACGCAGTATTTT
>NA|NA|13|TRBV2|TRBJ1-1
CASASQGGTEAFF
TGTGCCAGCGCCAGTCAGGGTGGCACTGAAGCTTTCTTT
>many|TRBD2|15|TRBV20-1|TRBJ2-7
CSARPLGLEGYEQYF
TGCAGTGCTAGACCCCTAGGACTAGAAGGCTACGAGCAGTACTTC
>many|NA|14|TRBV5-1|TRBJ2-7
CASSLVLLSDEQYF
TGCGCCAGCAGCTTGGTCCTGCTCTCCGACGAGCAGTACTTC
>NA|NA|16|TRBV15|TRBJ1-2
CATSSTGTFLEGGYTF
TGTGCCACCAGCAGTACCGGGACATTTCTAGAGGGTGGCTACACCTTC
>many|TRBD2|16|TRBV4-2|TRBJ2-7
CASSQTLTSGRYEQYF
TGTGCCAGCAGCCAAACCCTTACTAGCGGGCGGTACGAGCAGTACTTC
>many|NA|15|TRBV27|TRBJ1-5
CASSSGTGGNQPQHF
TGTGCCAGCAGTTCCGGGACCGGGGGCAATCAGCCCCAGCATTTT
>NA|NA|13|TRBV2|TRBJ1-2
CASSLPETGGYTF
TGTGCCAGTTCCCTTCCCGAGACGGGGGGCTACACCTTC
>NA|NA|12|TRBV2|TRBJ1-2
CASRLGSYGYTF
TGTGCCAGCAGGCTTGGGTCATATGGCTACACCTTC
>many|NA|16|TRBV10-1|TRBJ2-1
CASSGAAAGLYNEQFF
TGCGCCAGCAGTGGGGCGGCTGCGGGCCTCTACAATGAGCAGTTCTTC
>NA|NA|9|TRBV20-1|TRBJ1-1
CSASTEAFF
TGCAGTGCTAGTACTGAAGCTTTCTTT
>many|NA|15|TRBV27|TRBJ2-7
CASFPGGQGDYEQYF
TGTGCCAGTTTTCCCGGGGGGCAGGGCGACTACGAGCAGTACTTC